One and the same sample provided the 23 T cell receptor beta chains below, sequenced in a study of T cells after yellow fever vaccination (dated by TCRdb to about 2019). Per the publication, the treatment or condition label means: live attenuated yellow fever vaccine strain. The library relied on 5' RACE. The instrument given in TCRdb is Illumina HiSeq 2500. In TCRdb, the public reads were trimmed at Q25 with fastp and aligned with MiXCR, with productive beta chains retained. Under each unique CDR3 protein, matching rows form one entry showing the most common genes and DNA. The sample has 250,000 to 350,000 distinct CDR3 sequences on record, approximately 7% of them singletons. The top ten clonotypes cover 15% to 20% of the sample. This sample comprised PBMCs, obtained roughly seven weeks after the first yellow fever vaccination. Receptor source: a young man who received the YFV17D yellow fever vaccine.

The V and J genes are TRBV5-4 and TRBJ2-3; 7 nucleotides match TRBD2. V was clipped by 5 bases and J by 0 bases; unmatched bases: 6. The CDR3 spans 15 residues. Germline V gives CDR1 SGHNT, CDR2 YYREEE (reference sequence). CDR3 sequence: CASRPASGSTDTQYF. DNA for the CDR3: TGTGCCAGCAGGCCGGCTAGCGGAAGCACAGATACGCAGTATTTT.

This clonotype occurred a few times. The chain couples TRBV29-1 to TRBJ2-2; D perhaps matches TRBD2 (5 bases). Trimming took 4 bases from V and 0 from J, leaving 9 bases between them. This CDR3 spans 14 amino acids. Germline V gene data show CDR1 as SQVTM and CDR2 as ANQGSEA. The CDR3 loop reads CSVATGSNTGELFF. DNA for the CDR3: TGCAGCGTTGCAACGGGATCGAACACCGGGGAGCTGTTTTTT.

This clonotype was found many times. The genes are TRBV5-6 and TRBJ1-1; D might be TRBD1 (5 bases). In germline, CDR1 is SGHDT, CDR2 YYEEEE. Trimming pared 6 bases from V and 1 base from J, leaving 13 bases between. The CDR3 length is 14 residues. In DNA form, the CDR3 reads TGTGCCAGCAAAAATTGGGGGGAGAACACTGAAGCTTTCTTT. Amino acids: CASKNWGENTEAFF.

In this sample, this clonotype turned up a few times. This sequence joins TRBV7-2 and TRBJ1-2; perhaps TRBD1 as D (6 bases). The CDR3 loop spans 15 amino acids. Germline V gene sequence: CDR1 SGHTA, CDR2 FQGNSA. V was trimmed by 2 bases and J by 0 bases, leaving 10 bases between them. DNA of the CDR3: TGTGCCAGCAGCTTAACAGGACAGACTAACTATGGCTACACCTTC. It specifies CASSLTGQTNYGYTF.

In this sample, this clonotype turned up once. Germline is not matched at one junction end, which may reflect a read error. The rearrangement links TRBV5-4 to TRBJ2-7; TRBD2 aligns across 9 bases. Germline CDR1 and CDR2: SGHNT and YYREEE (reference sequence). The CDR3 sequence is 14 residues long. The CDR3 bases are TGTGCCAGCAGCTTGAGCCTAGCGGGGACAGCTTTTCACTTC. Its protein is CASSLSLAGTAFHF.

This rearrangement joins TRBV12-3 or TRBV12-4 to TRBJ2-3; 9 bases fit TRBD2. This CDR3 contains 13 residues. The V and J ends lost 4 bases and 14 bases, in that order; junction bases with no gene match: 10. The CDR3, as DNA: TGTGCCAGCAGTTCCGCGCGCGGGGGGGGGCCGTATTTT. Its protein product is CASSSARGGGPYF.

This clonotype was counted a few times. For the CDR3, the DNA is TGTGCCACCAGCAGAGCCGGGACTATTCAAGAGACCCAGTACTTC. Its translation is CATSRAGTIQETQYF. The rearrangement uses TRBV15 and TRBJ2-5, with TRBD2 matching 7 bases. The CDR3 is 15 amino acids. Germline CDR1 LNHNV, CDR2 YYDKDF (reference sequence). V shed 1 base, J shed 2 bases, and the junction held 4 bases outside the gene matches.

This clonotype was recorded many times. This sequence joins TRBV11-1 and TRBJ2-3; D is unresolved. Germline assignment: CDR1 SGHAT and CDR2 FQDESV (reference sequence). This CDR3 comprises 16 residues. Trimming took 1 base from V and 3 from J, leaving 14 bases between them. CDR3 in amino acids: CASSLVVVGSTDTQYF. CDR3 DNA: TGTGCCAGCAGCTTAGTGGTAGTCGGGTCGACAGATACGCAGTATTTT. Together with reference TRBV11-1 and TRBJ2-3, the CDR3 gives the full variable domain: EAEVAQSPRYKITEKSQAVAFWCDPISGHATLYWYRQILGQGPELLVQFQDESVVDDSQLPKDRFSAERLKGVDSTLKIQPAELGDSAMYLCASSLVVVGSTDTQYFGPGTRLTVL.

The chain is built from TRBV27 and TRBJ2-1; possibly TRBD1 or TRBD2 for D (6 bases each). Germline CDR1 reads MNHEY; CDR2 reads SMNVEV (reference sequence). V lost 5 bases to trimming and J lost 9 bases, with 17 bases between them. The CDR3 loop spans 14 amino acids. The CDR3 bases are TGTGCCAGCAGTCCCAATCCCGGGGGCAGTGAGCAGTTCTTC. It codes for CASSPNPGGSEQFF.

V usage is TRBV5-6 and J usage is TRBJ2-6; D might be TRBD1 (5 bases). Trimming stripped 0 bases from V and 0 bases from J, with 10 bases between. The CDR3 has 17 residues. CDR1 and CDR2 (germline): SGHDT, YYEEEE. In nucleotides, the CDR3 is TGTGCCAGCAGCTTGGTAAGACAGCGCTCTGGGGCCAACGTCCTGACTTTC. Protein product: CASSLVRQRSGANVLTF.

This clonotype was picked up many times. As DNA, the CDR3 is TGCAGCGTTGAGGGTTCGGCCGACTATGGCTACACCTTC. As protein: CSVEGSADYGYTF. The chain combines TRBV29-1 with TRBJ1-2; no firm D call. The CDR3 contains 13 residues. With 3 bases removed from V and 3 bases from J, the gap between germline ends came to 11 bases. Germline V gene data show CDR1 as SQVTM and CDR2 as ANQGSEA.

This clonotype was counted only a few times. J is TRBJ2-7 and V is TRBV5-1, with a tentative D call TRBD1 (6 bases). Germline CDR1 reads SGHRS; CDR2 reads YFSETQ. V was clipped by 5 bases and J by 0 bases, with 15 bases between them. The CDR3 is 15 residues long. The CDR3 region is CASRPGPDSSYEQYF. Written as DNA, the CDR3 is TGCGCCAGCAGACCCGGACCGGACAGCTCCTACGAGCAGTACTTC. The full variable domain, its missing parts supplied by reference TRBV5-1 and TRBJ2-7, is KAGVTQTPRYLIKTRGQQVTLSCSPISGHRSVSWYQQTPGQGLQFLFEYFSETQRNKGNFPGRFSGRQFSNSRSEMNVSTLELGDSALYLCASRPGPDSSYEQYFGPGTRLTVT.

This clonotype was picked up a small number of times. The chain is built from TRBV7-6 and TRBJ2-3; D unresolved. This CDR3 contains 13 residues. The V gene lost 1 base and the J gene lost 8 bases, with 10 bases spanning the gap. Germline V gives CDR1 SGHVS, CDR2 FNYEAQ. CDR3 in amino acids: CASSLEGMGTQYF. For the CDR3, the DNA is TGTGCCAGCAGCTTAGAAGGGATGGGTACGCAGTATTTT.

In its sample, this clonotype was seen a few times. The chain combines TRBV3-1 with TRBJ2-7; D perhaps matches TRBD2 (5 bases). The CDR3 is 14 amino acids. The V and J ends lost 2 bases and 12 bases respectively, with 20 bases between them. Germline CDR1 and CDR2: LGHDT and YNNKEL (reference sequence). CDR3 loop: CASSQRNSGLERYF. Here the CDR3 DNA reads TGTGCCAGCAGCCAACGAAACAGCGGCCTAGAGAGGTACTTC.

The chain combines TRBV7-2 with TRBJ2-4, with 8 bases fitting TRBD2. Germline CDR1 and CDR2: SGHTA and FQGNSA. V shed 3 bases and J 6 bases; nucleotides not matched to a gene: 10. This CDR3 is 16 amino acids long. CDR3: CASSFLRAGGVNIQYF. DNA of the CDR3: TGTGCCAGCAGCTTTCTACGCGCGGGGGGCGTAAACATTCAGTACTTC.

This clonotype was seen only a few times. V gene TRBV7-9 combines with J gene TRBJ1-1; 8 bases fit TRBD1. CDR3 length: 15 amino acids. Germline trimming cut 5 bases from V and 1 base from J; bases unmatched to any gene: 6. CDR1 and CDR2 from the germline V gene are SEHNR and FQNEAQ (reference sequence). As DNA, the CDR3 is TGTGCCAGCAGCCAATCTCAGGGGGCGAACACTGAAGCTTTCTTT. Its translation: CASSQSQGANTEAFF.

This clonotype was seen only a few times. CDR3 sequence reads: CASSPGGVNYTF. DNA for the CDR3: TGTGCCAGCAGCCCCGGGGGGGTTAACTACACCTTC. V gene TRBV7-2 combines with J gene TRBJ1-2; a possible D gene is TRBD1 (5 bases). The germline CDR1 and CDR2 sequences are SGHTA and FQGNSA. This CDR3 has 12 amino acids. V lost 5 bases and J 10 bases, leaving 14 bases between the germline ends.

CDR3 sequence (DNA): TGTGCCAGCAGCGTCGACAGGGGCCACACAGATACGCAGTATTTT. It is translated as CASSVDRGHTDTQYF. The rearrangement uses TRBV9 and TRBJ2-3; 8 nucleotides match TRBD1. CDR3 length: 15 residues. Per germline, CDR1 SGDLS and CDR2 YYNGEE. V was pared by 2 bases and J by 2 bases, with 4 bases of the junction left unmatched.

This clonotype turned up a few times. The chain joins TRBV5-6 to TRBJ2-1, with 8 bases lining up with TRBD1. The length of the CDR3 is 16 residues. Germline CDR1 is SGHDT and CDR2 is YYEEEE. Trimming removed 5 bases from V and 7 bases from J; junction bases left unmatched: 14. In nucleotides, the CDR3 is TGTGCCAGCAGGCCCATACAGGGGGGTTTCGGAAATGAGCAGTTCTTC. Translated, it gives CASRPIQGGFGNEQFF.

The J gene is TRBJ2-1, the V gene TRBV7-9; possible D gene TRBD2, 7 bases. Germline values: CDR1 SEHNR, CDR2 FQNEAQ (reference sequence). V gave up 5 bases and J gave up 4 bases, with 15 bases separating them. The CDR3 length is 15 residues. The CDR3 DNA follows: TGTGCCAGCAGCCCGACAGGACTAGTGTACAATGAGCAGTTCTTC. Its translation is CASSPTGLVYNEQFF. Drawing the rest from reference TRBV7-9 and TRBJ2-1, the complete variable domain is DTGVSQNPRHKITKRGQNVTFRCDPISEHNRLYWYRQTLGQGPEFLTYFQNEAQLEKSRLLSDRFSAERPKGSFSTLEIQRTEQGDSAMYLCASSPTGLVYNEQFFGPGTRLTVL.

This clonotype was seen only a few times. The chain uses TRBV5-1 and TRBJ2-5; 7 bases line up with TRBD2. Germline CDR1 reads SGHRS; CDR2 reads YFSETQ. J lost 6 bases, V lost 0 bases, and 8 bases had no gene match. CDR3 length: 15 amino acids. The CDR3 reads CASSLDGGGRKTQYF. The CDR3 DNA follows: TGCGCCAGCAGCTTGGATGGCGGGGGTAGGAAGACCCAGTACTTC.

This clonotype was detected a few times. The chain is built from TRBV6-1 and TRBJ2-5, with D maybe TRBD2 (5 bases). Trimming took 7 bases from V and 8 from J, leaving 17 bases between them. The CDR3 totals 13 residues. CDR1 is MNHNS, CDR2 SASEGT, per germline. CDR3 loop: CASTPAGFATQYF. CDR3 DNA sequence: TGTGCCAGCACCCCGGCGGGTTTTGCTACCCAGTACTTC.

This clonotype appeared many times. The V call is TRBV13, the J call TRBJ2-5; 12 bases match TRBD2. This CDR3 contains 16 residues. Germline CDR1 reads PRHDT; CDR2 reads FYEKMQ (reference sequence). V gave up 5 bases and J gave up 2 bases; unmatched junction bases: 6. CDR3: CASSPRTSGAQETQYF. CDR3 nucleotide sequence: TGTGCCAGCAGCCCCCGGACTAGCGGGGCACAAGAGACCCAGTACTTC.